The 7 T cell receptor beta chains below all came from one sample that was sequenced in a study of shared clonotypes between healthy human individuals. Measured with immunoSEQ multiplex PCR; TCRdb has only the in-frame clones, and not every one. The table shows over a million clones, with roughly 95% occurring only once. The sequenced material came from naive CD4+ T cells sorted from blood. Regarding subset: CD45RA+ positively selected. The receptor set was obtained from a man aged 30-40 years in good health.

The V and J genes are TRBV5-4 and TRBJ2-6, with a weak D call TRBD1 (5 bases). V dropped 7 bases and J dropped 0 bases, with 14 bases sitting between them. Germline CDR1 is SGHNT and CDR2 is YYREEE (reference sequence). The CDR3 spans 16 residues. The CDR3 nucleotides are TGTGCCAGCTTGTACAGGAGAAACTCTGGGGCCAACGTCCTGACTTTC. Protein sequence: CASLYRRNSGANVLTF.

The chain employs TRBV9 and TRBJ2-3, with 7 bases aligning to TRBD1. In germline, CDR1 is SGDLS, CDR2 YYNGEE. V trimming: 3 bases; J trimming: 4 bases; junction bases outside the gene matches: 5. The CDR3 totals 14 residues. This chain's CDR3 is CASSDRQGADTQYF. As DNA, the CDR3 is TGTGCCAGCAGCGACAGACAGGGCGCAGATACGCAGTATTTT.

The rearrangement links TRBV5-5 to TRBJ2-3, with TRBD2 matching 15 bases. The V segment lost 2 bases and the J segment 0 bases; nucleotides outside the gene matches: 4. There are 18 residues in the CDR3. Germline V gene lookup returns CDR1 SGHKS and CDR2 YYEKEE (reference sequence). CDR3 sequence (DNA): TGTGCCAGCAGCTTAGGACTAGCGGGAGGGCCTAGCACAGATACGCAGTATTTT. Translation: CASSLGLAGGPSTDTQYF. The full variable domain, rest sourced from reference TRBV5-5 and TRBJ2-3, is DAGVTQSPTHLIKTRGQQVTLRCSPISGHKSVSWYQQVLGQGPQFIFQYYEKEERGRGNFPDRFSARQFPNYSSELNVNALLLGDSALYLCASSLGLAGGPSTDTQYFGPGTRLTVL.

The chain couples TRBV7-6 to TRBJ2-7, with D tentatively TRBD2 (6 bases). V gave up 3 bases and J gave up 2 bases, with 11 bases separating them. The V gene's germline CDR1 is SGHVS and CDR2 FNYEAQ. CDR3 length: 14 amino acids. The CDR3: CASSLGGPAYEQYF. CDR3 nucleotide sequence: TGTGCCAGCAGCTTGGGAGGACCCGCCTACGAGCAGTACTTC.

V gene TRBV27 combines with J gene TRBJ2-7, with D possibly matching TRBD2 (6 bases). There are 13 residues in the CDR3. The ends were cut back, 6 bases at V and 1 base at J, with 10 bases in the middle. The germline V gene encodes CDR1 MNHEY and CDR2 SMNVEV (reference sequence). The CDR3 DNA sequence: TGTGCCAGCAGCCGAAGCGGGTCCTACGAGCAGTACTTC. It specifies CASSRSGSYEQYF.

The chain uses TRBV11-3 and TRBJ2-1, with 14 bases fitting TRBD2. Looked up from germline, CDR1 is SGHNT and CDR2 is YENEEA. The length of the CDR3 is 18 residues. J was trimmed by 4 bases and V by 5 bases; bases with no gene match: 10. The CDR3 spells CASSRLGTSGSIYNEQFF. In DNA, the CDR3 is TGTGCCAGCAGCAGACTCGGGACTAGCGGGAGTATTTACAATGAGCAGTTCTTC.

This rearrangement joins TRBV7-6 to TRBJ2-3; D not certain. From germline, CDR1 is SGHVS and CDR2 FNYEAQ. The CDR3 loop spans 15 amino acids. With 1 base removed from V and 1 base from J, the gap between germline ends came to 9 bases. CDR3 bases: TGTGCCAGCAGCTTAGGAACGCTAGGCACAGATACGCAGTATTTT. Translating it yields CASSLGTLGTDTQYF. Full variable domain (remainder filled in from reference TRBV7-6 and TRBJ2-3): GAGVSQSPRYKVTKRGQDVALRCDPISGHVSLYWYRQALGQGPEFLTYFNYEAQQDKSGLPNDRFSAERPEGSISTLTIQRTEQRDSAMYRCASSLGTLGTDTQYFGPGTRLTVL.